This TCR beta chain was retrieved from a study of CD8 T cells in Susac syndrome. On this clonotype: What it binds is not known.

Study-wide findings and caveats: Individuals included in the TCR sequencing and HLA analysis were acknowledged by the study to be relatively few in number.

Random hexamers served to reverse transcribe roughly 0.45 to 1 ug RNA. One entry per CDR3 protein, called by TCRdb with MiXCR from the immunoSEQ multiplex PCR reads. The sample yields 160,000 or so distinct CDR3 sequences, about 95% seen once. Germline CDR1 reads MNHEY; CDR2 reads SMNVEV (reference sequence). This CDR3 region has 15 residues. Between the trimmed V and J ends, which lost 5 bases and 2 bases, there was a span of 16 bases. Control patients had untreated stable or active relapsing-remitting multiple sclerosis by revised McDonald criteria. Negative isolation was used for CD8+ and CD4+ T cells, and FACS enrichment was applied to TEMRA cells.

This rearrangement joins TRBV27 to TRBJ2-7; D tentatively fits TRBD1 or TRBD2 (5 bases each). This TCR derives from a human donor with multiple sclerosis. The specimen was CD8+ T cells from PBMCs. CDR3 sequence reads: CASSPLGTEPYEQYF. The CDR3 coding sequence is TGTGCCAGCAGTCCCCTTGGGACGGAACCCTACGAGCAGTACTTC.